This T cell receptor beta chain was obtained from a study of shared clonotypes between healthy human individuals. Naive CD8 cells lacked CD45RO, underwent positive selection for CCR7 and left out terminally differentiated effector memory CD45RA+ cells. TCRdb keeps only in-frame clones here, not all; method: immunoSEQ multiplex PCR. The table includes millions of clones, over 85% detected once. V lost 3 bases, J lost 4 bases, and 17 bases lay in between. This CDR3 is 16 amino acids long. In germline, CDR1 is SNHLY, CDR2 FYNNEI. The chain carries TRBV2 and TRBJ2-3; TRBD2 might be the D (5 bases). The TCR comes from a man aged 18-30 years in good health. Sequencing was performed on naive CD8+ T cells sorted from blood. CDR3 protein: CASSDVGLSLSDTQYF. In DNA form, the CDR3 reads TGTGCCAGCAGTGATGTAGGACTGAGCCTCTCAGATACGCAGTATTTT.